This T cell receptor (beta chain) was profiled in a study of tumor-infiltrating lymphocytes in glioblastoma multiforme. TCRB libraries came from RNA via three nested multiplex PCR rounds. TCRdb called the multiplex PCR reads again in MiXCR, with one record for every CDR3 protein. The data contain approximately 12,000 distinct CDR3 sequences, 66% of them singletons. This clonotype was seen only once. CDR3 length: 15 amino acids. V lost 5 bases to trimming and J lost 2 bases, with 13 bases between them. Germline-derived CDR1 and CDR2 are WSHSY and SAAADI. The receptor's source is a male donor with glioblastoma. The sample consisted of brain tumor tissue. The chain is built from TRBV10-2 and TRBJ2-1; a possible D gene is TRBD2 (6 bases). The CDR3 is CASSPPGLPYNEQFF. CDR3 DNA: TGCGCCAGCAGTCCGCCGGGACTCCCCTACAATGAGCAGTTCTTC.